This is a list of T cell receptor beta chains from one sample in a study of T-cell reconstitution after alpha-beta-depleted transplantation in children. From the PCR reads, TCRdb called clonotypes with MiXCR, one entry per CDR3 protein. In the table there are approximately 980,000 distinct CDR3 sequences, about 29% of which are singletons. The sample in question was PBMCs, mostly from graft donor cells, obtained 360 days after TCRalphabeta/CD19-depleted stem cell transplant. The receptors derive from a boy younger than two who had a stem cell transplant for SCID, so the T cells may come from the graft donor. Each CDR3 is given with its conserved first and last residue. A D gene is named only where the DNA matches it firmly. Not every row has a clone size; where given, it reads once, few, many or a size class.

J,D,V,size,CDR3,DNA
TRBJ1-1,TRBD1,TRBV5-1,many,CASSLDRGPEAFF,TGCGCCAGCAGCCTTGACAGGGGGCCTGAAGCTTTCTTT
TRBJ2-2,TRBD2,TRBV12-3/TRBV12-4,few,CASKLAMGELFF,TGTGCCAGTAAACTAGCGATGGGGGAGCTGTTTTTT
TRBJ1-1,-,TRBV12-3/TRBV12-4,few,CASTSTPENTEAFF,TGTGCCAGCACCTCGACTCCCGAGAACACTGAAGCTTTCTTT
TRBJ2-2,-,TRBV5-1,-,CASSFRDTMTGELFF,TGCGCCAGCAGCTTCCGGGACACCATGACCGGGGAGCTGTTTTTT
TRBJ2-2,-,TRBV7-6,-,CASSPRGTRGELFF,TGTGCCAGCAGCCCTAGAGGCACCCGCGGGGAGCTGTTTTTT
TRBJ1-5,TRBD1,TRBV20-1,few,CSANRGGQPQHF,TGCAGTGCAAACAGGGGTGGTCAGCCCCAGCATTTT
TRBJ2-1,-,TRBV19,-,CASNFRANNEQFF,TGTGCCAGTAACTTCCGGGCGAACAATGAGCAGTTCTTC
TRBJ2-3,TRBD1,TRBV5-1,few,CASSPLGQPSTDTQYF,TGCGCCAGCAGCCCGCTGGGACAGCCATCCACAGATACGCAGTATTTT
TRBJ2-1,-,TRBV7-9,few,CASSFMGPGAHNEQFF,TGTGCCAGCAGCTTCATGGGCCCCGGGGCCCACAATGAGCAGTTCTTC
TRBJ1-2,-,TRBV2,few,CASSEEGQLNYGYTF,TGTGCCAGCAGTGAAGAAGGACAGCTAAACTATGGCTACACCTTC
TRBJ2-5,TRBD1,TRBV11-2,many,CASSLEAGGETQYF,TGTGCCAGCAGCTTAGAGGCAGGGGGAGAGACCCAGTACTTC
TRBJ2-5,TRBD2,TRBV12-3/TRBV12-4,-,CASSLIAGGPQETQYF,TGTGCCAGCAGTTTAATAGCGGGGGGACCCCAAGAGACCCAGTACTTC
TRBJ2-5,-,TRBV28,-,CASSLGGKTQYF,TGTGCCAGCAGTTTGGGGGGAAAGACCCAGTACTTC
TRBJ1-1,-,TRBV5-1,-,CASSPGGGDEAFF,TGCGCCAGCAGCCCCGGTGGGGGCGATGAAGCTTTCTTT
TRBJ2-7,TRBD2,TRBV5-1,-,CASSLALLAGGPRDEQYF,TGCGCCAGCAGCTTGGCCTTACTAGCGGGGGGGCCGCGCGACGAGCAGTACTTC
TRBJ2-3,TRBD1,TRBV7-3,few,CASSSTGRFGTDTQYF,TGTGCCAGCAGCTCGACAGGGAGATTCGGCACAGATACGCAGTATTTT
TRBJ2-2,TRBD1,TRBV20-1,-,CSARRDRFTGELFF,TGCAGTGCTAGGAGGGACAGGTTCACCGGGGAGCTGTTTTTT
TRBJ2-7,-,TRBV15,-,CATSRDRGEQYF,TGTGCCACCAGCAGAGATCGGGGAGAGCAGTACTTC
TRBJ2-1,TRBD2,TRBV7-2,few,CASSLAPLLSGVLDEQFF,TGTGCCAGCAGCTTAGCACCCCTCCTTAGCGGGGTATTAGATGAGCAGTTCTTC
TRBJ1-2,TRBD1,TRBV27,-,CASSLLGGQGRGYTF,TGTGCCAGCAGTTTGCTGGGAGGACAGGGGAGGGGCTACACCTTC
TRBJ2-5,-,TRBV6-1,-,CASSSRPPGETQYF,TGTGCCAGCAGTAGTCGTCCTCCGGGAGAGACCCAGTACTTC
TRBJ2-1,TRBD1,TRBV2,few,CASGTGKINEQFF,TGTGCCAGCGGGACAGGGAAGATAAATGAGCAGTTCTTC